This T cell receptor beta chain was profiled in a study of cytomegalovirus exposure and HLA in healthy donors. Points on this clone: Its antigen is not known.

Study-wide results and limits: TCR beta V- and J-gene trimming was later associated with a missense DCLRE1C variant.

Researchers ran the PCR with 60 Vbeta and 13 Jbeta primers. The table came from immunoSEQ multiplex PCR; TCRdb's copy has only in-frame clones and leaves some out. The sample has more than 95,000 clones. The CDR3 runs to 15 residues. V was cut by 6 bases and J by 0 bases, with 14 bases left in between. CDR1 and CDR2 (germline): MNHEY, SVGAGI. The clonotype was recovered from a man in his forties in good health and CMV-seronegative. The V call is TRBV6-5, the J call TRBJ2-5; D remains unclear. The sample consisted of PBMCs. The CDR3 region is CASRKDNPYQETQYF. The CDR3 DNA reads TGTGCCAGCAGAAAAGACAATCCTTACCAAGAGACCCAGTACTTC.